These 27 T cell receptor beta chains originate from one sample sequenced in a study of T cell clonality in common variable immunodeficiency. These receptors have no known antigen. Sequencing was performed with immunoSEQ multiplex PCR; in TCRdb, only in-frame clones are kept and a portion is missing. Listed for the sample are fewer than 25,000 clones, none seen a single time. Findings and caveats of the study: Fewer deletions and N-nucleotide insertions were reportedly seen in common variable immunodeficiency TCR beta sequences.

Sequenced sample: peripheral blood mononuclear cells. These TCRs come from a human donor with common variable immunodeficiency.

This clone showed up just a few times. The read ends 3 residues early relative to the CDR3; the germline J gene fills the gap. This chain connects TRBV7-8 to TRBJ2-7; 11 nucleotides align to TRBD2. V lost 4 bases to trimming and J lost 0 bases; unmatched junction nucleotides: 5. From germline, CDR1 is SGHVS and CDR2 FQNEAQ. The CDR3 has 16 amino acids. CDR3 bases read: TGTGCCAGCAGCTGGATGGGACTAGCGGACTCCTACGAG. Protein: CASSWMGLADSYE. The full CDR3 sequence reads CASSWMGLADSYEQYF.

CDR3 amino acids: CASSPSSGSYEQYF. CDR3 DNA (partial): TGTGCCAGCAGCCCGTCTAGCGGGAGCTACGAG. The chain carries TRBV5-5 and TRBJ2-7, with 10 bases identical to TRBD2. The CDR3 end falls 3 residues outside the read, so it is completed with the germline J gene. The V segment lost 4 bases and the J segment 3 bases; nucleotides outside the gene matches: 4. CDR3 length: 14 residues. Germline lookup yields CDR1 SGHKS and CDR2 YYEKEE (reference sequence).

On this clone: The read finishes 3 residues shy of the CDR3 end, and the germline J gene is used to complete it. The genes are TRBV18 and TRBJ2-2; a possible D gene is TRBD1 (6 bases). The ends were cut back, 8 bases at V and 3 bases at J, with 7 bases in the middle. This CDR3 comprises 12 residues. Germline V gene lookup returns CDR1 KGHSH and CDR2 LQKENI. CDR3 residues: CASRQDTGELFF. CDR3 bases read: TGTGCCAGCCGACAGGACACCGGGGAG. The variable domain in full, with the rest retrieved from reference TRBV18 and TRBJ2-2, is NAGVMQNPRHLVRRRGQEARLRCSPMKGHSHVYWYRQLPEEGLKFMVYLQKENIIDESGMPKERFSAEFPKEGPSILRIQQVVRGDSAAYFCASRQDTGELFFGEGSRLTVL.

Turning to this clone: From the germline J gene comes the end of the CDR3, since the read stops 3 residues before it. The chain has TRBV7-2 and TRBJ1-2, with no clear D. The germline V gene has CDR1 SGHTA and CDR2 FQGNSA. This CDR3 has 15 residues. V was shortened by 5 bases and J by 4 bases, with 17 bases between the two germline ends. CDR3 sequence reads: CASSQTGSRSYGYTF. Partial CDR3 DNA: TGTGCCAGCAGCCAGACTGGGTCCCGATCCTATGGC.

As for this clone: The read halts 3 residues ahead of the CDR3 end, with the missing end drawn from the germline J gene. The gene calls are TRBV2 and TRBJ2-1; D is undetermined. V was cut by 6 bases and J by 7 bases, with 10 bases left in between. The CDR3 sequence is 12 residues long. Germline CDR1 SNHLY, CDR2 FYNNEI. CDR3 protein: CASRESGNEQFF. The covered CDR3 bases are TGTGCCAGCAGGGAGTCGGGTAATGAG. The full variable domain, with the rest looked up from reference TRBV2 and TRBJ2-1, is EPEVTQTPSHQVTQMGQEVILRCVPISNHLYFYWYRQILGQKVEFLVSFYNNEISEKSEIFDDQFSVERPDGSNFTLKIRSTKLEDSAMYFCASRESGNEQFFGPGTRLTVL.

This clone was detected ten times or more. Read sequence stops 3 residues before the CDR3 end, and the germline J gene provides the missing end. V gene TRBV5-6 combines with J gene TRBJ2-1; 10 bases are shared with TRBD2. After removal of 0 bases from V and 9 bases from J, the junction contained 6 bases not matched to a gene. The CDR3 totals 15 residues. CDR1 and CDR2 from the germline V gene are SGHDT and YYEEEE. CDR3 DNA (partial): TGTGCCAGCAGCTTGGTGAGCGGGGGGGCCGTTGAG. Protein: CASSLVSGGAVE. The full CDR3 reads CASSLVSGGAVEQFF.

As concerns this clone: The DNA ends 3 residues before the CDR3 does, and the rest of the CDR3 is filled in from the germline J gene. The chain uses TRBV7-2 and TRBJ1-2; possible D gene TRBD1, 5 bases. Deletions cut 4 bases from V and 5 bases from J, with 17 bases between. This CDR3 region has 15 residues. Germline CDR1 is SGHTA and CDR2 is FQGNSA. The CDR3 loop reads CASSYFRVSGYGYTF. Partial CDR3 DNA: TGTGCCAGCAGCTACTTCAGGGTATCGGGATATGGC. Variable domain in full (rest from reference TRBV7-2 and TRBJ1-2): GAGVSQSPSNKVTEKGKDVELRCDPISGHTALYWYRQSLGQGLEFLIYFQGNSAPDKSGLPSDRFSAERTGGSVSTLTIQRTQQEDSAVYLCASSYFRVSGYGYTFGSGTRLTVV.

This clone was counted many times. Read data end 3 residues before the CDR3 end; the end is taken from the germline J gene. The chain is built from TRBV5-6 and TRBJ1-6; 10 positions agree with TRBD1. Germline lookup yields CDR1 SGHDT and CDR2 YYEEEE. This CDR3 has 15 amino acids. The J segment lost 9 bases and the V segment lost 3 bases, leaving 6 bases of the junction unmatched. The part of the CDR3 DNA that was read is TGTGCCAGCAGCTACGGGACAGGGGTGAGTTCACCC. Its translation is CASSYGTGVSSP. The whole CDR3 sequence reads CASSYGTGVSSPLHF.

This clone showed up just a few times. The CDR3 end is not reached by the read, which stops 3 residues before it; the germline J gene fills it in. The chain combines TRBV5-6 with TRBJ2-7; TRBD1 might be the D (5 bases). Germline V lookup: CDR1 SGHDT, CDR2 YYEEEE. The V end was cut by 2 bases, the J end by 2 bases, with 8 bases between. The CDR3 extends over 13 amino acids. The CDR3 DNA, read in part, is TGTGCCAGCAGCTTCCAGGGCGCCTACGAG. Translation gives CASSFQGAYE. The CDR3 as a whole reads CASSFQGAYEQYF. Variable domain in full (rest from reference TRBV5-6 and TRBJ2-7): DAGVTQSPTHLIKTRGQQVTLRCSPKSGHDTVSWYQQALGQGPQFIFQYYEEEERQRGNFPDRFSGHQFPNYSSELNVNALLLGDSALYLCASSFQGAYEQYFGPGTRLTVT.

To note about this clone: The CDR3 goes on 3 residues after the read ends, and that part is filled in from the germline J gene. This rearrangement joins TRBV7-8 to TRBJ2-5; 10 positions match TRBD1. From germline, CDR1 is SGHVS and CDR2 FQNEAQ. The trim removed 3 bases at V and 3 bases at J, leaving 13 bases unmatched. The CDR3 runs to 18 residues. This chain's CDR3 is CASSFTGTGVGSEETQYF. Partial CDR3 DNA: TGTGCCAGCAGCTTTACCGGGACAGGGGTGGGTAGTGAAGAGACC.

This clone came up many times. The sequenced part of the CDR3 DNA is TGTGCCAGCAGCTTGGGCGGGAGTTGGACCGGGGAG. Residues: CASSLGGSWTGE. The whole CDR3 region reads CASSLGGSWTGELFF. This chain connects TRBV5-6 to TRBJ2-2; 7 bases are shared with TRBD2. The CDR3 end is not reached by the read, which stops 3 residues before it; the germline J gene fills it in. This CDR3 has 15 amino acids. The junction had 4 bases not matched to a gene; V was cut back by 0 bases and J by 5 bases. Germline CDR1 SGHDT, CDR2 YYEEEE.

There are a few counts of this clone. The CDR3 extends 3 residues past the end of the read, so its final part is completed from the germline J gene. The genes are TRBV19 and TRBJ1-3; tentatively, D is TRBD1 (6 bases). The CDR3 extends over 15 amino acids. CDR1 is LNHDA and CDR2 is SQIVND in the germline V gene (reference sequence). The V and J ends lost 7 bases and 0 bases respectively, with 13 bases between them. The CDR3 sequence is CASTIQGTSGNTIYF. The covered CDR3 bases are TGTGCCAGTACCATCCAGGGGACCTCTGGAAACACC.

Ten or more counts support this clone. The sequence runs out 3 residues before the end of the CDR3; the remainder is reconstructed from the germline J gene. This sequence joins TRBV19 and TRBJ1-1, with D unclear. The CDR3 length is 13 residues. Germline lookup yields CDR1 LNHDA and CDR2 SQIVND (reference sequence). The V gene lost 2 bases and the J gene lost 1 base, with 5 bases spanning the gap. The sequenced part of the CDR3 DNA is TGTGCCAGTAGTATAAAGGGGAACACTGAA. It codes for CASSIKGNTE. From start to end, the CDR3 is CASSIKGNTEAFF.

Comments on this clone: The sequenced fragment ends 3 residues before the CDR3 boundary, so the rest is inferred from the germline J gene. The J gene is TRBJ2-3, the V gene TRBV18; TRBD2 agrees at 7 bases. The CDR3 loop spans 16 amino acids. Germline CDR1 reads KGHSH; CDR2 reads LQKENI. J lost 0 bases, V lost 3 bases, and 6 bases had no gene match. The sequenced CDR3 bases are TGTGCCAGCTCACCCTTGGGGGGGACGAGCACAGATACG. Translated: CASSPLGGTSTDT. The CDR3, in full, reads CASSPLGGTSTDTQYF.

A few counts support this clone. The read ends 3 residues shy of where the CDR3 ends; the end is completed using the germline J gene. This sequence joins TRBV20-1 and TRBJ1-5; D call uncertain. The germline CDR1 and CDR2 sequences are DFQATT and SNEGSKA (reference sequence). The CDR3 is 13 amino acids. The sequenced part of the CDR3 DNA is TGCAGTGCTCGCGCCGGGTCGGAACGTCCC. It encodes CSARAGSERP. The full CDR3 is CSARAGSERPQHF.

On this clone itself: The sequenced fragment ends 3 residues before the CDR3 boundary, so the rest is inferred from the germline J gene. The chain is built from TRBV29-1 and TRBJ2-1, with TRBD1 matching 7 bases. The J segment lost 4 bases and the V segment lost 7 bases, leaving 7 bases of the junction unmatched. There are 13 residues in the CDR3. Germline loops: CDR1 SQVTM, CDR2 ANQGSEA. The covered CDR3 bases are TGCAGCGGGGGTGGGACAGAATACAATGAG. Amino acid sequence: CSGGGTEYNE. The entire CDR3 reads CSGGGTEYNEQFF.

This clone was seen a few times. The covered CDR3 bases are TGCAGTGCTAGACAGTGGACTAGCGGGAGACTCTACGAG. Protein sequence: CSARQWTSGRLYE. The entire CDR3 protein reads CSARQWTSGRLYEQYF. The chain has TRBV20-1 and TRBJ2-7; 13 bases map to TRBD2. The read stops 3 residues short of the end of the CDR3; the missing end is completed from the germline J gene. V lost 2 bases to trimming and J lost 3 bases; unmatched junction nucleotides: 7. CDR1 is DFQATT, CDR2 SNEGSKA, per germline (reference sequence). The CDR3 sequence is 16 residues long.

The sample holds many counts of this clone. The read finishes 3 residues shy of the CDR3 end, and the germline J gene is used to complete it. The rearrangement joins TRBV19 to TRBJ1-1; D gene ambiguous. Germline lookup yields CDR1 LNHDA and CDR2 SQIVND (reference sequence). The length of the CDR3 is 13 residues. Trimming pared 5 bases from V and 3 bases from J, leaving 10 bases between. The part of the CDR3 DNA that was read is TGTGCCAGTAGTCCAGGTACGGACACTGAA. This codes for CASSPGTDTE. The complete CDR3 reads CASSPGTDTEAFF.

This clone was counted many times. The read stops 3 residues short of the end of the CDR3; the missing end is completed from the germline J gene. The chain combines TRBV10-3 with TRBJ2-1; 15 nucleotides match TRBD2. J lost 3 bases, V lost 4 bases, and 7 bases had no gene match. CDR3 length equals 18 residues. Germline values: CDR1 ENHRY, CDR2 SYGVKD. The sequenced CDR3 bases are TGTGCCATCAGTGCGAGGACTAGCGGGGGGGCAAGCTACAATGAG. This sequence encodes CAISARTSGGASYNE. The full CDR3 protein is CAISARTSGGASYNEQFF.

This clone has only a few counts. The read gets to within 3 residues of the CDR3 end, and the germline J gene fills in the rest. This rearrangement joins TRBV2 to TRBJ1-5, with D perhaps matching TRBD1 (5 bases). The CDR3 is 16 residues long. The V end lost 2 bases, the J end lost 2 bases, and 13 bases lay between the germline ends. CDR1 is SNHLY and CDR2 is FYNNEI in the germline V gene. The covered CDR3 bases are TGTGCCAGCAGTGAATCGGGGGTGCGGGGCAATCAGCCC. Protein product: CASSESGVRGNQP. Given in full, the CDR3 is CASSESGVRGNQPQHF.

This clone qualifies as medium-sized. CDR3 loop: CASSENPGSGYTF. The part of the CDR3 DNA that was read is TGTGCCAGCTCCGAAAATCCAGGGTCTGGC. This chain uses TRBV18 with TRBJ1-2, with a tentative D call TRBD1 (5 bases). The sequence runs out 3 residues before the end of the CDR3; the remainder is reconstructed from the germline J gene. This CDR3 is 13 amino acids long. V was shortened by 6 bases and J by 7 bases, with 15 bases between the two germline ends. Germline CDR1 and CDR2: KGHSH and LQKENI.

A word on this clone: Read coverage stops 3 residues before the CDR3 terminus; the germline J gene supplies the remainder. The chain is built from TRBV19 and TRBJ2-7; D not certain. This CDR3 has 14 amino acids. Germline values: CDR1 LNHDA, CDR2 SQIVND (reference sequence). Deletions cut 3 bases from V and 5 bases from J, with 14 bases between. CDR3 loop: CASSIREGFDEQYF. Partial CDR3 DNA: TGTGCCAGTAGTATTCGAGAAGGGTTCGACGAG.

This clone occurred a few times. The sequence runs out 3 residues before the end of the CDR3; the remainder is reconstructed from the germline J gene. The rearrangement uses TRBV30 and TRBJ2-5; D might be TRBD2 (6 bases). V was trimmed by 3 bases and J by 4 bases, leaving 12 bases between them. Germline-derived CDR1 and CDR2 are GTSNPN and SVGIG (reference sequence). The CDR3 length is 13 residues. The sequenced CDR3 bases are TGTGCCTGGAGAGTGAGGGGAGGAGAGACC. Translation gives CAWRVRGGET. The entire CDR3 protein reads CAWRVRGGETQYF.

This clone was seen only a few times. The missing CDR3 end, 3 residues past where the read stops, is filled in from the germline J gene. J is TRBJ2-3 and V is TRBV2, with TRBD2 as a possible D gene (5 bases). This CDR3 contains 14 residues. Germline-derived CDR1 and CDR2 are SNHLY and FYNNEI. The V gene lost 7 bases and the J gene lost 0 bases, with 11 bases spanning the gap. The sequenced CDR3 bases are TGTGCCAGCAACCCGGGGATGAGCACAGATACG. Its protein is CASNPGMSTDT. The entire CDR3 sequence reads CASNPGMSTDTQYF.

This clone was counted between two and nine times. With the read ending 3 residues before the CDR3 end, the germline J gene is used to fill in that end. V is TRBV5-5 and J is TRBJ1-3; D is perhaps TRBD1 (6 bases). V shed 1 base and J shed 2 bases, with 7 bases lying between them. There are 14 residues in the CDR3. Germline V gene lookup returns CDR1 SGHKS and CDR2 YYEKEE (reference sequence). The CDR3 DNA, read in part, is TGTGCCAGCAGCTTGAGGGGGACTGGAAACACC. Its translation: CASSLRGTGNT. The full CDR3 protein is CASSLRGTGNTIYF.

Details on this clone: The read gets to within 3 residues of the CDR3 end, and the germline J gene fills in the rest. This chain uses TRBV6-2 or TRBV6-3 with TRBJ2-7, with 10 positions matching TRBD2. The CDR3 consists of 15 residues. With 5 bases clipped from V and 0 bases from J, the junction kept 4 bases outside the gene matches. Per the germline V gene, CDR1 is MNHEY and CDR2 is SVGEGT. The chain's CDR3 is CASSTSGAPSYEQYF. The part of the CDR3 DNA that was read is TGTGCCAGCAGTACTAGCGGGGCACCCTCCTACGAG.

About this clone: This may be a read error: a much more frequent sequence differs by one nucleotide. The read ends 3 residues early relative to the CDR3; the germline J gene fills the gap. V and J are TRBV7-6 and TRBJ2-7; D is perhaps TRBD2 (7 bases). This CDR3 has 15 residues. CDR1 is SGHVS and CDR2 is FNYEAQ in the germline V gene. Trimming pared 4 bases from V and 1 base from J, leaving 14 bases between. CDR3: CASSSDAGASYEQYF. The sequenced part of the CDR3 DNA is TGTGCCAGCAGCTCGGATGCGGGGGCTTCCTACGAG.